The 2 T cell receptor beta chains listed next were all sequenced from one sample in a study of response to subunit inactivated influenza vaccine (dated by TCRdb to 2016 to 2019). Library creation used RT-PCR. TCRdb shows the sequencer as Illumina HiSeq 2500. TCRdb trimmed public reads at Q25 via fastp, called clones via MiXCR and kept in-frame beta chains. Each entry is one CDR3 protein sequence, shown with its most common DNA and genes. The sample records roughly 540,000 distinct CDR3 sequences, approximately 22% of which are singletons. Under 3.5% of the sample lies in the top ten. A further study also used this sample, focusing on T cells expressing NK-cell markers. According to the second study: TCR beta cDNA libraries were prepared using 5'RACE template switching, which introduced a universal primer site and unique molecular identifiers.

The sample in question was CD4+ T cells sorted from PBMCs, obtained 11 to 12 days after vaccination. Receptor source: a man in his fifties or sixties who received an inactivated influenza vaccine. Donor details come from another sample of the same person, matched by shared clones.

The CDR3 sequence: CASSPLETYEQYF. The CDR3 coding sequence is TGTGCCAGCAGCCCATTAGAAACCTACGAGCAGTACTTC. The chain has TRBV4-2 and TRBJ2-7; no clear D. The germline gives CDR1 LGHNA, CDR2 YNFKEQ. The CDR3 covers 13 residues. The V gene lost 4 bases and the J gene lost 2 bases, with 9 bases spanning the gap.

The chain combines TRBV2 with TRBJ2-6; the D is unclear. The germline V and J ends were trimmed by 5 bases and 0 bases, with 8 bases remaining between them. Germline V gives CDR1 SNHLY, CDR2 FYNNEI. The CDR3 extends over 15 amino acids. The CDR3 here is CASSLSYSGANVLTF. The CDR3 DNA reads TGTGCCAGCAGTTTGAGTTACTCTGGGGCCAACGTCCTGACTTTC.